These T cell receptor beta chains were read from a single sample in a study of CD8 T cells in ankylosing spondylitis. TCRdb used MiXCR to reprocess the 5' RACE reads, holding one entry per CDR3 protein. The sample lists approximately 150,000 distinct CDR3 sequences; 9.8% were seen once. Input material: blood, either unsorted or a sorted T cell fraction (not recorded which). These receptors came from a female donor with ankylosing spondylitis or in good health (not recorded which). CDR3s include the opening cysteine and the closing phenylalanine or tryptophan. The D gene is left open where the match is weak. Some rows mark clone size as missing; the rest say once, few, many or name a class of expanded clone.

d_call: TRBD2
v_call: TRBV13
j_call: TRBJ2-1
clone_size: -
cdr3_aa: CASGSGGFSYNEQFF
cdr3_nt: TGTGCCAGCGGAAGCGGGGGGTTCTCCTACAATGAGCAGTTCTTC

d_call: -
v_call: TRBV16
j_call: TRBJ1-1
clone_size: few
cdr3_aa: CASSHLGTEAFF
cdr3_nt: TGTGCCAGCAGCCATCTGGGCACTGAAGCTTTCTTT

d_call: TRBD1
v_call: TRBV28
j_call: TRBJ1-2
clone_size: few
cdr3_aa: CASSPQTGTHGYTF
cdr3_nt: TGTGCCAGCAGCCCTCAGACAGGGACCCATGGCTACACCTTC

d_call: TRBD2
v_call: TRBV2
j_call: TRBJ2-7
clone_size: few
cdr3_aa: CASSPLAGVNEQYF
cdr3_nt: TGTGCCAGCAGTCCATTAGCGGGAGTGAACGAGCAGTACTTC

d_call: -
v_call: TRBV7-3
j_call: TRBJ2-1
clone_size: -
cdr3_aa: CASSLASSSYNEQFF
cdr3_nt: TGTGCCAGCAGCCTAGCGTCAAGCTCCTACAATGAGCAGTTCTTC

d_call: -
v_call: TRBV24-1
j_call: TRBJ1-2
clone_size: many
cdr3_aa: CATSGGGEDYGYTF
cdr3_nt: TGTGCCACCAGTGGTGGGGGCGAAGACTATGGCTACACCTTC

d_call: -
v_call: TRBV12-5
j_call: TRBJ2-7
clone_size: few
cdr3_aa: CASDLGNYEQYF
cdr3_nt: TGTGCTAGTGATCTAGGGAATTACGAGCAGTACTTC

d_call: -
v_call: TRBV20-1
j_call: TRBJ2-7
clone_size: -
cdr3_aa: CSAAGTPQKQYF
cdr3_nt: TGCAGTGCTGCTGGGACTCCCCAAAAGCAGTACTTC

d_call: -
v_call: TRBV4-3
j_call: TRBJ2-7
clone_size: few
cdr3_aa: CASSQGGLGYEQYF
cdr3_nt: TGCGCCAGCAGCCAAGGAGGTTTGGGGTACGAGCAGTACTTC

d_call: -
v_call: TRBV30
j_call: TRBJ2-1
clone_size: few
cdr3_aa: CAWSLGGYNEQFF
cdr3_nt: TGTGCCTGGAGCCTTGGAGGTTACAATGAGCAGTTCTTC

d_call: -
v_call: TRBV4-2
j_call: TRBJ2-3
clone_size: -
cdr3_aa: CASSQGSDRTDTQYF
cdr3_nt: TGTGCCAGCAGCCAAGGGTCCGACCGCACAGATACGCAGTATTTT

d_call: -
v_call: TRBV29-1
j_call: TRBJ2-7
clone_size: few
cdr3_aa: CSVEGWEQNEQYF
cdr3_nt: TGCAGCGTTGAGGGGTGGGAGCAGAACGAGCAGTACTTC

d_call: TRBD1
v_call: TRBV4-3
j_call: TRBJ1-4
clone_size: -
cdr3_aa: CASSEAQGARYDEKLFF
cdr3_nt: TGCGCCAGCAGCGAGGCTCAGGGGGCGCGATACGATGAAAAACTGTTTTTT

d_call: -
v_call: TRBV6-1
j_call: TRBJ1-1
clone_size: few
cdr3_aa: CASSRTGHPNTEAFF
cdr3_nt: TGTGCCAGCAGTCGAACGGGACACCCGAACACTGAAGCTTTCTTT

d_call: -
v_call: TRBV4-1
j_call: TRBJ2-7
clone_size: few
cdr3_aa: CASSQGSGMGLEQYF
cdr3_nt: TGCGCCAGCAGCCAAGGGTCAGGGATGGGGCTGGAGCAGTACTTC

d_call: TRBD2
v_call: TRBV12-3/TRBV12-4
j_call: TRBJ2-7
clone_size: few
cdr3_aa: CASTVGRAGQYF
cdr3_nt: TGTGCCAGCACCGTCGGGAGGGCCGGGCAGTACTTC

d_call: -
v_call: TRBV12-3/TRBV12-4
j_call: TRBJ2-5
clone_size: many
cdr3_aa: CASSHTSKVEAQYF
cdr3_nt: TGTGCCAGCAGCCACACAAGTAAAGTCGAGGCCCAGTACTTC

d_call: -
v_call: TRBV10-3
j_call: TRBJ2-3
clone_size: -
cdr3_aa: CATRVGDTQYF
cdr3_nt: TGTGCCACCAGGGTGGGAGATACGCAGTATTTT

d_call: -
v_call: TRBV30
j_call: TRBJ2-7
clone_size: few
cdr3_aa: CAWSVLRGVAEQYF
cdr3_nt: TGTGCCTGGAGTGTACTGCGAGGGGTGGCTGAGCAGTACTTC

d_call: TRBD1
v_call: TRBV7-2
j_call: TRBJ1-5
clone_size: few
cdr3_aa: CASSPDRQGRQPQHF
cdr3_nt: TGTGCCAGCAGCCCCGACCGACAGGGGCGTCAGCCCCAGCATTTT

d_call: TRBD2
v_call: TRBV29-1
j_call: TRBJ2-1
clone_size: -
cdr3_aa: CSGTSAFSCNEQFF
cdr3_nt: TGCAGCGGAACTAGCGCCTTCTCCTGCAATGAGCAGTTCTTC

d_call: TRBD2
v_call: TRBV5-6
j_call: TRBJ2-5
clone_size: -
cdr3_aa: CASSTLAGIEETQYF
cdr3_nt: TGTGCCAGCAGCACCTTAGCGGGTATAGAAGAGACCCAGTACTTC

d_call: -
v_call: TRBV2
j_call: TRBJ1-1
clone_size: -
cdr3_aa: CASSSTVNTEVFF
cdr3_nt: TGTGCCAGCTCTTCGACAGTGAACACTGAAGTTTTCTTT

d_call: -
v_call: TRBV7-9
j_call: TRBJ1-3
clone_size: many
cdr3_aa: CASSPSLPKAIYF
cdr3_nt: TGTGCCAGCAGCCCTAGCCTCCCTAAGGCCATATATTTT

d_call: -
v_call: TRBV24-1
j_call: TRBJ2-3
clone_size: -
cdr3_aa: CATSDPRTGKTDTQYF
cdr3_nt: TGTGCCACCAGTGATCCCCGTACTGGAAAAACAGATACGCAGTATTTT

d_call: -
v_call: TRBV6-1
j_call: TRBJ2-6
clone_size: many
cdr3_aa: CASSEAQTGANVLTF
cdr3_nt: TGTGCCAGCAGTGAGGCCCAAACTGGGGCCAACGTCCTGACTTTC

d_call: -
v_call: TRBV6-1
j_call: TRBJ2-3
clone_size: few
cdr3_aa: CATRTAYTDTQYF
cdr3_nt: TGTGCCACACGGACAGCGTACACAGATACGCAGTATTTT

d_call: -
v_call: TRBV4-1
j_call: TRBJ2-1
clone_size: few
cdr3_aa: CASSLGGNDEQFF
cdr3_nt: TGCGCCAGCAGCCTTGGGGGGAACGATGAGCAGTTCTTC

d_call: TRBD1
v_call: TRBV7-8
j_call: TRBJ2-7
clone_size: -
cdr3_aa: CASSLGGQESYEQYF
cdr3_nt: TGTGCCAGCAGCCTAGGCGGACAGGAGTCCTACGAGCAGTACTTC

d_call: -
v_call: TRBV7-2
j_call: TRBJ2-3
clone_size: many
cdr3_aa: CASSLALWEVNTDTQYF
cdr3_nt: TGTGCCAGCAGCTTAGCGCTCTGGGAGGTCAACACAGATACGCAGTATTTT

d_call: -
v_call: TRBV4-1
j_call: TRBJ2-3
clone_size: -
cdr3_aa: CASSPQRAGAQYF
cdr3_nt: TGCGCCAGCAGCCCCCAGAGGGCAGGGGCGCAGTATTTT

d_call: -
v_call: TRBV6-6
j_call: TRBJ1-1
clone_size: few
cdr3_aa: CASSIELNTEAFF
cdr3_nt: TGTGCCAGCAGCATAGAACTGAACACTGAAGCTTTCTTT

d_call: TRBD1
v_call: TRBV5-1
j_call: TRBJ1-1
clone_size: -
cdr3_aa: CASSLSGTGYAEAFF
cdr3_nt: TGCGCCAGCAGCTTGTCCGGGACAGGGTATGCTGAAGCTTTCTTT

d_call: -
v_call: TRBV4-3
j_call: TRBJ2-3
clone_size: -
cdr3_aa: CASSQGLSGQSNTQYF
cdr3_nt: TGCGCCAGCAGCCAAGGCCTCTCCGGGCAGTCAAATACGCAGTATTTT

d_call: TRBD1
v_call: TRBV5-1
j_call: TRBJ1-2
clone_size: few
cdr3_aa: CASRAGGGYTF
cdr3_nt: TGCGCCAGCAGGGCAGGGGGTGGCTACACCTTC

d_call: -
v_call: TRBV14
j_call: TRBJ2-7
clone_size: few
cdr3_aa: CASSQASISEQYF
cdr3_nt: TGTGCCAGCAGCCAAGCTTCGATAAGCGAGCAGTACTTC

d_call: TRBD1
v_call: TRBV24-1
j_call: TRBJ2-2
clone_size: many
cdr3_aa: CATSETGDGELFF
cdr3_nt: TGTGCCACCAGTGAGACAGGGGACGGGGAGCTGTTTTTT

d_call: -
v_call: TRBV30
j_call: TRBJ2-1
clone_size: -
cdr3_aa: CACQESGSSYNEQFF
cdr3_nt: TGTGCCTGCCAGGAGAGCGGTAGCTCCTACAATGAGCAGTTCTTC

d_call: -
v_call: TRBV6-1
j_call: TRBJ2-5
clone_size: few
cdr3_aa: CASTPLRESWGETQYF
cdr3_nt: TGTGCCAGCACCCCCTTACGAGAGTCCTGGGGAGAGACCCAGTACTTC

d_call: -
v_call: TRBV7-9
j_call: TRBJ2-5
clone_size: -
cdr3_aa: CASSYEVFLTQYF
cdr3_nt: TGTGCCAGCAGCTATGAAGTCTTTTTGACCCAGTACTTC

d_call: TRBD2
v_call: TRBV7-9
j_call: TRBJ2-3
clone_size: few
cdr3_aa: CASSLGASGSTDTQYF
cdr3_nt: TGTGCCAGCAGCTTAGGAGCTAGCGGGAGCACAGATACGCAGTATTTT

d_call: TRBD2
v_call: TRBV7-2
j_call: TRBJ2-1
clone_size: few
cdr3_aa: CASSLAGGTSVYNEQFF
cdr3_nt: TGTGCCAGCAGCTTAGCGGGGGGGACTTCTGTTTACAATGAGCAGTTCTTC

d_call: TRBD2
v_call: TRBV19
j_call: TRBJ2-1
clone_size: -
cdr3_aa: CASSILAGGPVEQFF
cdr3_nt: TGTGCCAGTAGTATCCTAGCGGGAGGGCCGGTTGAGCAGTTCTTC

d_call: -
v_call: TRBV9
j_call: TRBJ1-1
clone_size: -
cdr3_aa: CASSVGGRNTEAFF
cdr3_nt: TGTGCCAGCAGCGTAGGAGGGAGGAACACTGAAGCTTTCTTT

d_call: -
v_call: TRBV27
j_call: TRBJ2-1
clone_size: -
cdr3_aa: CASSIAALSYNEQFF
cdr3_nt: TGTGCCAGCAGCATAGCGGCCCTCTCCTACAATGAGCAGTTCTTC

d_call: -
v_call: TRBV6-1
j_call: TRBJ2-7
clone_size: -
cdr3_aa: CASSEIGSEQYF
cdr3_nt: TGTGCCAGCAGTGAAATAGGGAGCGAGCAGTACTTC

d_call: TRBD2
v_call: TRBV2
j_call: TRBJ2-2
clone_size: few
cdr3_aa: CASSEGALAGFMNTGELFF
cdr3_nt: TGTGCCAGCAGTGAAGGGGCACTAGCGGGATTCATGAACACCGGGGAGCTGTTTTTT

d_call: -
v_call: TRBV4-3
j_call: TRBJ2-1
clone_size: many
cdr3_aa: CASSRGGLYNEQFF
cdr3_nt: TGCGCCAGCAGCCGAGGGGGTCTGTACAATGAGCAGTTCTTC

d_call: -
v_call: TRBV9
j_call: TRBJ1-5
clone_size: -
cdr3_aa: CASSLGARQPQHF
cdr3_nt: TGTGCCAGCAGCCTTGGGGCTCGGCAGCCCCAGCATTTT

d_call: -
v_call: TRBV28
j_call: TRBJ2-1
clone_size: many
cdr3_aa: CASSLVDEQFF
cdr3_nt: TGTGCCAGCAGTTTGGTCGATGAGCAGTTCTTC